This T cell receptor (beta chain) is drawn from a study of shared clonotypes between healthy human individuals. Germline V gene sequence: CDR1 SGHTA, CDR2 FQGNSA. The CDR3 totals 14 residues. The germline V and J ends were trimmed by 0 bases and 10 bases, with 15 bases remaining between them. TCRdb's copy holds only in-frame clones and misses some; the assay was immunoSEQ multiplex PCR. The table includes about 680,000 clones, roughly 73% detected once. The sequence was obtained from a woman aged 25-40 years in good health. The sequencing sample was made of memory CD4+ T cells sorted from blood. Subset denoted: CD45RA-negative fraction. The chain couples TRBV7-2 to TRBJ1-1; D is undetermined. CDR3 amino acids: CASSLALGTTRAFF. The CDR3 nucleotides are TGTGCCAGCAGCTTAGCGCTTGGTACAACTAGAGCTTTCTTT.